A single sample is the source of the 10 T cell receptor beta chains below, sequenced in a study of T cell responses to AZD1222 COVID-19 vaccine. The table came from immunoSEQ multiplex PCR; TCRdb's copy has only in-frame clones and leaves some out. The table shows about 99,000 clones, with approximately 91% occurring only once. The material sequenced was peripheral blood, taken 28 days after the second AZD1222 dose. Source of these receptors: an adult who received the AZD1222 COVID-19 vaccine.

The rearrangement links TRBV11-2 to TRBJ2-1; D might be TRBD1 or TRBD2, each matching 7 bases. V lost 0 bases and J lost 7, with 16 bases in between. The CDR3 loop spans 16 amino acids. The germline CDR1 and CDR2 sequences are SGHAT and FQNNGV. For the CDR3, the DNA is TGTGCCAGCAGCTTAGACAGGGGGGGTGGTAGGAATGAGCAGTTCTTC. This gives the protein CASSLDRGGGRNEQFF.

This rearrangement joins TRBV7-2 to TRBJ1-5; D call uncertain. Trimming left V 4 bases short and J 10 bases short, with 11 bases between. The CDR3 is 12 amino acids. The germline V gene encodes CDR1 SGHTA and CDR2 FQGNSA. CDR3 region: CASSSLPGPQHF. CDR3 DNA sequence: TGTGCCAGCAGCTCATTACCGGGACCCCAGCATTTT.

This clone was counted once. The CDR3 loop reads CASSLVDRARDEQYF. The CDR3 coding sequence is TGTGCCAGCAGCCTTGTAGACAGGGCTCGGGACGAGCAGTACTTC. V gene TRBV14 combines with J gene TRBJ2-7, with 7 bases lining up with TRBD1. Germline lookup yields CDR1 SGHDN and CDR2 FVKESK. The CDR3 is 15 residues long. J gave up 5 bases and V 4 bases, and 11 bases lay outside the gene matches.

This clone is a singleton in its sample. This chain uses TRBV24-1 with TRBJ2-3, with D uncertain. V was trimmed by 11 bases and J by 0 bases, leaving 17 bases between them. The CDR3 is made up of 15 amino acids. Germline V gives CDR1 KGHDR, CDR2 SFDVKD. The CDR3 bases are TGTGCCATCCGAAAAGAAGTGGAGAGCACAGATACGCAGTATTTT. Translation gives CAIRKEVESTDTQYF.

The chain couples TRBV6-5 to TRBJ1-1; D gene uncertain. V was pared by 7 bases and J by 4 bases, with 19 bases between. This CDR3 has 15 residues. Germline-derived CDR1 and CDR2 are MNHEY and SVGAGI. The CDR3 here is CASTNGWGGGTEAFF. The CDR3, as DNA: TGTGCCAGCACCAATGGTTGGGGAGGAGGCACTGAAGCTTTCTTT.

The rearrangement uses TRBV4-1 and TRBJ1-2, with a weak D call TRBD1 (5 bases). The CDR3 consists of 13 residues. V lost 4 bases and J lost 6, with 12 bases in between. The germline V gene encodes CDR1 MGHRA and CDR2 YSYEKL. CDR3 in DNA: TGCGCCAGCAGCCCCGGGGGGATTAATGGCTACACCTTC. Translated: CASSPGGINGYTF.

There are a few counts of this clone. The chain combines TRBV7-2 with TRBJ1-1, with no clear D. This CDR3 comprises 14 residues. V dropped 2 bases and J dropped 1 base, with 8 bases sitting between them. Germline V gene lookup returns CDR1 SGHTA and CDR2 FQGNSA. The CDR3 bases are TGTGCCAGCAGCTTAACACCACCGAACACTGAAGCTTTCTTT. Protein product: CASSLTPPNTEAFF.

Of note for this clone: Other DNA sequences in this specimen translate into the identical CDR3. The rearrangement joins TRBV24-1 to TRBJ2-7; D is unclear. V dropped 2 bases and J dropped 4 bases, with 2 bases sitting between them. This CDR3 has 11 residues. Germline CDR1 and CDR2: KGHDR and SFDVKD. For the CDR3, the DNA is TGTGCCACCAGTGATTCTTACGAGCAGTACTTC. Protein sequence: CATSDSYEQYF.

Concerning this clone: Germline and junction disagree at one end, which may indicate a read error. The V call is TRBV6-1, the J call TRBJ1-1; 7 bases align to TRBD1. The V gene's germline CDR1 is MNHNS and CDR2 SASEGT. The CDR3 has 15 residues. The CDR3 sequence: CASREGRGLSTEAFF. The DNA of the CDR3 is TGTGCCAGCAGAGAAGGGAGGGGGCTTTCGACTGAAGCTTTCTTT.

The chain couples TRBV12-5 to TRBJ1-1; a weak D match, TRBD1 (6 bases). The CDR3 contains 17 residues. V gave up 7 bases and J gave up 1 base, with 22 bases separating them. CDR1 is LGHNT and CDR2 is FRNRAP in the germline V gene. The CDR3 here is CASALQGLLRGNTEAFF. The CDR3 DNA is TGTGCTAGTGCTTTACAGGGTCTTTTACGGGGGAACACTGAAGCTTTCTTT.